The 11 T cell receptor beta chains listed next were all sequenced from one sample in a study of shared clonotypes between healthy human individuals. Sequencing was performed with immunoSEQ multiplex PCR; in TCRdb, only in-frame clones are kept and a portion is missing. The sample yields millions of clones, 90% to 95% seen once. Sequencing was done on a sample of naive CD4+ T cells sorted from blood. The sample's subset: CD45RA+ positively selected. The source is a young man in good health.

Of note for this clone: Other DNA sequences in the sample encode the same CDR3. CDR3 region: CASSESREQYF. CDR3 coding DNA: TGTGCCAGCAGTGAAAGTCGGGAGCAGTACTTC. The gene calls are TRBV6-1 and TRBJ2-7; no definite D call. The V gene's germline CDR1 is MNHNS and CDR2 SASEGT. Trimming removed 2 bases at V and 7 bases at J, with 6 bases between. The CDR3 has 11 amino acids.

This chain connects TRBV4-2 to TRBJ2-5, with a weak D call TRBD1 (6 bases). The V end was cut by 4 bases, the J end by 5 bases, with 14 bases between. Per the germline V gene, CDR1 is LGHNA and CDR2 is YNFKEQ. There are 14 residues in the CDR3. The CDR3 region has the DNA TGTGCCAGCAGCCGTTCAGGGGTGGGGGAGACCCAGTACTTC. This translates into CASSRSGVGETQYF.

This clone appeared a single time. The CDR3 loop is CASSQPTKNTGELFF. The CDR3 coding sequence is TGCGCCAGCAGCCAGCCGACCAAGAACACCGGGGAGCTGTTTTTT. This chain uses TRBV4-1 with TRBJ2-2; unclear D gene. This CDR3 is 15 amino acids long. Germline lookup yields CDR1 MGHRA and CDR2 YSYEKL. V lost 3 bases and J lost 1, with 9 bases in between.

J is TRBJ2-2 and V is TRBV5-5; 7 positions match TRBD1. Germline assignment: CDR1 SGHKS and CDR2 YYEKEE (reference sequence). The ends lost 7 bases at V and 4 bases at J; junction bases unmatched: 10. The CDR3 is 15 amino acids. The CDR3 sequence is CASFTMGQSTGELFF. CDR3 coding DNA: TGTGCCAGCTTCACCATGGGACAGAGCACCGGGGAGCTGTTTTTT. Together with reference TRBV5-5 and TRBJ2-2, the CDR3 gives the full variable domain: DAGVTQSPTHLIKTRGQQVTLRCSPISGHKSVSWYQQVLGQGPQFIFQYYEKEERGRGNFPDRFSARQFPNYSSELNVNALLLGDSALYLCASFTMGQSTGELFFGEGSRLTVL.

With respect to this clone: Other DNA sequences in this sample translate to the same CDR3. V and J are TRBV29-1 and TRBJ2-7; TRBD2 might be the D (6 bases). The germline V gene has CDR1 SQVTM and CDR2 ANQGSEA. Trimming removed 0 bases from V and 0 bases from J, with 9 bases in between. This CDR3 region has 14 residues. DNA for the CDR3: TGCAGCGTTGAAGATCGGGGGAGCTCCTACGAGCAGTACTTC. This translates into CSVEDRGSSYEQYF.

CDR3 protein: CASSSSGTSTYNEQFF. DNA for the CDR3: TGTGCCAGCAGCTCCTCCGGGACTAGCACCTACAATGAGCAGTTCTTC. The chain links TRBV7-2 to TRBJ2-1, with 9 bases fitting TRBD2. The CDR3 totals 16 residues. Germline loops: CDR1 SGHTA, CDR2 FQGNSA. The junction had 6 bases not matched to a gene; V was cut back by 4 bases and J by 2 bases.

About this clone itself: At one of its ends the junction is not consistent with the germline gene, which may arise from a read error. CDR3 residues: CIDRVHTEAFF. CDR3 DNA sequence: TGCATAGACAGGGTTCACACTGAAGCTTTCTTT. The chain recombines TRBV11-2 with TRBJ1-1, with 7 bases matching TRBD1. The CDR3 consists of 11 residues. Per germline, CDR1 SGHAT and CDR2 FQNNGV.

The V and J genes are TRBV28 and TRBJ2-7, with 9 bases aligning to TRBD1. In germline, CDR1 is MDHEN, CDR2 SYDVKM. J was trimmed by 1 base and V by 7 bases; bases with no gene match: 11. The CDR3 sequence is 16 residues long. The CDR3 loop reads CASTPSGTGLSYEQYF. In nucleotides, the CDR3 is TGTGCCAGCACCCCATCCGGGACAGGGCTGTCCTACGAGCAGTACTTC.

The chain carries TRBV6-5 and TRBJ2-2; 9 bases fit TRBD2. The CDR3 totals 16 residues. The ends lost 4 bases at V and 2 bases at J; junction bases unmatched: 5. Germline CDR1 and CDR2: MNHEY and SVGAGI. CDR3 in amino acids: CASSSLAGQNTGELFF. The CDR3 region has the DNA TGTGCCAGCAGTTCTCTAGCGGGACAAAACACCGGGGAGCTGTTTTTT.

The chain uses TRBV11-2 and TRBJ2-7; D is unclear. Looked up from germline, CDR1 is SGHAT and CDR2 is FQNNGV. V lost 7 bases and J lost 0, with 16 bases in between. The CDR3 has 15 amino acids. The CDR3 loop reads CASNPGPGYSYEQYF. The CDR3 bases are TGTGCCAGCAACCCGGGCCCCGGTTACTCCTACGAGCAGTACTTC.

V and J are TRBV2 and TRBJ1-5, with D possibly matching TRBD1 (6 bases). CDR3 length equals 13 residues. Germline V CDR1 and CDR2: SNHLY, FYNNEI. V lost 7 bases, J lost 7 bases, and 14 bases lay in between. CDR3 amino acids: CASTRGGWQPQHF. The CDR3 coding sequence is TGTGCCAGCACCCGAGGGGGATGGCAGCCCCAGCATTTT. Full variable domain (missing parts from reference TRBV2 and TRBJ1-5): EPEVTQTPSHQVTQMGQEVILRCVPISNHLYFYWYRQILGQKVEFLVSFYNNEISEKSEIFDDQFSVERPDGSNFTLKIRSTKLEDSAMYFCASTRGGWQPQHFGDGTRLSIL.